A selection of T cell receptor beta chains follows, all from one sample in a study of preoperative IRX-2 immunotherapy in early breast cancer. Clones were read by immunoSEQ multiplex PCR, and TCRdb kept only the in-frame ones, dropping some. Of roughly 25,000 clones detected, more than 65% appear once; the ten largest clones hold roughly 2.4%. This material consisted of lymph node tissue, taken before IRX-2 immunotherapy. The receptors were sampled from a human donor with breast cancer. The CDR3 runs from the conserved cysteine through the conserved F or W. D genes are given only for firm matches. Expanded clones are given a class, and other clones once, few, many or no size at all.

>TRBD1|TRBV28|NA|TRBJ2-1
CASRLTGANEQFF
TGTGCCAGCAGACTAACAGGGGCGAATGAGCAGTTCTTC
>TRBD1|TRBV5-1|NA|TRBJ1-1
CASGPGTGGTEAFF
TGCGCCAGCGGCCCCGGGACAGGGGGCACTGAAGCTTTCTTT
>NA|TRBV11-3|NA|TRBJ2-1
CASSLLGGGGANEQFF
TGTGCCAGCAGCTTACTAGGAGGGGGCGGAGCCAATGAGCAGTTCTTC
>NA|TRBV11-3|NA|TRBJ1-3
CASSQTGSPGNTIYF
TGTGCCAGCAGCCAGACCGGGTCCCCGGGAAACACCATATATTTT
>TRBD2|TRBV10-2|NA|TRBJ2-5
CASRPAGGLQETQYF
TGCGCCAGCAGACCAGCGGGGGGCCTCCAAGAGACCCAGTACTTC
>NA|TRBV11-3|few|TRBJ1-5
CASSVDSVNQPQHF
TGTGCCAGCAGCGTTGACAGCGTCAATCAGCCCCAGCATTTT
>NA|TRBV12-2|NA|TRBJ1-1
CAYIGWGDMNTEAFF
TGTGCCTACATTGGGTGGGGGGACATGAACACTGAAGCTTTCTTT
>NA|TRBV1|NA|TRBJ1-4
CASSPRGGDKRVANEKLFF
TGCGCCAGCAGCCCCCGGGGAGGGGATAAACGAGTGGCTAATGAAAAACTGTTTTTT
>TRBD1|TRBV18|few|TRBJ1-1
CASSRDRGQEWTEAFF
TGTGCCAGCTCACGGGACAGGGGGCAGGAGTGGACTGAAGCTTTCTTT
>NA|TRBV19|NA|TRBJ1-1
CASSVQRGLNTEAFF
TGTGCCAGTAGTGTGCAGCGGGGTTTGAACACTGAAGCTTTCTTT
>NA|TRBV23-1|NA|TRBJ1-2
CASRHTKLGHQSEANYGYTF
TGCGCCAGCAGGCACACAAAATTGGGACACCAAAGTGAAGCTAACTATGGCTACACCTTC
>TRBD1|TRBV6-8|NA|TRBJ1-2
CASRKPGQDYGYTF
TGTGCCAGCAGAAAACCGGGACAGGACTATGGCTACACCTTC
>NA|TRBV7-5|once|TRBJ1-4
CASSPREVFSDGKLFF
TGTGCTAGCAGCCCCCGGGAGGTTTTCTCGGATGGAAAACTGTTTTTT
>TRBD2|TRBV11-3|NA|TRBJ2-1
CASSLELANSYNEQFF
TGTGCCAGCAGCTTAGAACTAGCGAACTCCTACAATGAGCAGTTCTTC
>TRBD2|TRBV11-3|NA|TRBJ2-2
CASSPFRGGRTGELFF
TGTGCCAGCAGCCCCTTTCGGGGGGGGCGTACCGGGGAGCTGTTTTTT
>NA|TRBV28|NA|TRBJ1-1
CASTAANTEAFF
TGTGCCAGCACGGCGGCGAACACTGAAGCTTTCTTT
>TRBD1|TRBV6-8|NA|TRBJ2-1
CASSRDRGDEQFF
TGTGCCAGCAGCCGGGACAGGGGGGATGAGCAGTTCTTC
>NA|TRBV15|NA|TRBJ2-7
CATSRERRNYEQYF
TGTGCCACCAGCAGAGAAAGACGAAACTACGAGCAGTACTTC
>NA|TRBV11-3|once|TRBJ1-4
CASSFRGATNEKLFF
TGTGCCAGCAGCTTTCGGGGGGCGACTAATGAAAAACTGTTTTTT
>NA|TRBV18|few|TRBJ2-2
CASSPSTGAIRTGELFF
TGTGCCAGCTCTCCTTCGACAGGCGCTATCCGCACCGGGGAGCTGTTTTTT
>NA|TRBV5-1|NA|TRBJ1-2
CASSQDGASYGYTF
TGCGCCAGCAGCCAGGACGGGGCTTCCTATGGCTACACCTTC
>NA|TRBV6-8|NA|TRBJ2-3
CASSYTGLTSSDTQYF
TGTGCCAGCAGCTACACTGGACTAACGTCGTCAGATACGCAGTATTTT
>TRBD1|TRBV2|NA|TRBJ1-2
CASTVPLDRQVSGYGYTF
TGTGCCAGCACCGTACCCCTGGACAGGCAAGTTTCGGGCTATGGCTACACCTTC
>NA|TRBV7-6|NA|TRBJ2-2
CASSLGGRGGELFF
TGTGCCAGCAGCTTAGGTGGAAGGGGCGGGGAGCTGTTTTTT
>NA|TRBV19|NA|TRBJ1-3
CASSIRNSGNTIYF
TGTGCCAGTAGTATAAGAAACTCTGGAAACACCATATATTTT
>TRBD1|TRBV28|NA|TRBJ1-1
CASTPRGQGSTEAFF
TGTGCCAGCACCCCACGGGGACAGGGGTCCACTGAAGCTTTCTTT
>TRBD2|TRBV6-8|few|TRBJ2-7
CASRPGAGGRNEQYF
TGTGCCAGCAGGCCCGGAGCGGGGGGGCGTAACGAGCAGTACTTC
>TRBD1|TRBV11-3|few|TRBJ1-4
CASSSPGTGKTNEKLFF
TGTGCCAGCAGCAGCCCTGGGACAGGGAAAACTAATGAAAAACTGTTTTTT
>NA|TRBV23-1|once|TRBJ2-2
CASSLALGSRTGELFF
TGCGCTAGCAGCTTAGCGCTAGGGTCGAGGACCGGGGAGCTGTTTTTT
>NA|TRBV6-8|once|TRBJ1-4
CASSFGGSGEKLFF
TGTGCCAGCAGTTTTGGGGGATCGGGTGAAAAACTGTTTTTT
>TRBD2|TRBV6-8|few|TRBJ2-7
CASSYSPGLAVYEQYF
TGTGCCAGCAGTTACTCCCCAGGACTAGCCGTCTACGAGCAGTACTTC
>NA|TRBV14|NA|TRBJ1-2
CASSRGVNYGYTF
TGTGCCAGCAGTAGGGGTGTCAATTATGGCTACACCTTC
>NA|TRBV11-3|NA|TRBJ2-1
CASSLWTLNNEQFF
TGTGCCAGCAGTCTATGGACACTCAACAATGAGCAGTTCTTC
>NA|TRBV11-3|large|TRBJ1-1
CASSSLPKGQMNTEAFF
TGTGCCAGCAGTTCTTTGCCCAAAGGACAGATGAACACTGAAGCTTTCTTT
>TRBD1|TRBV6-8|few|TRBJ2-2
CAIRSGQGVTGELFF
TGTGCCATCAGATCGGGGCAGGGGGTCACCGGGGAGCTGTTTTTT
>NA|TRBV30|NA|TRBJ1-3
CAWSVQRNTIYF
TGTGCCTGGAGTGTACAGAGAAACACCATATATTTT
>TRBD1|TRBV19|NA|TRBJ2-2
CASRRTGAGELFF
TGTGCCAGTAGAAGAACAGGGGCCGGGGAGCTGTTTTTT
>TRBD1|TRBV28|once|TRBJ1-1
CASVSGTGDTEAFF
TGTGCCAGCGTCTCCGGGACAGGGGACACTGAAGCTTTTTTT
>NA|TRBV6-8|few|TRBJ1-5
CASSDGRDGSNQPQHF
TGTGCCAGCAGCGACGGGAGGGACGGTAGCAATCAGCCCCAGCATTTT
>NA|TRBV6-8|once|TRBJ2-1
CASSDMLYNEQFF
TGTGCCAGCAGTGACATGCTCTACAATGAGCAGTTCTTC
>TRBD2|TRBV7-7|NA|TRBJ2-3
CASSLLRVAGSTDTQYF
TGTGCCAGCAGCTTACTAAGGGTAGCGGGCAGCACAGATACGCAGTATTTT
>NA|TRBV28|NA|TRBJ2-7
CASSLPGYEQYF
TGTGCCAGCAGTTTACCAGGGTACGAGCAGTACTTC
>NA|TRBV23-1|medium-sized|TRBJ1-1
CASSQGVGTEEAFF
TGCGCCAGCAGCCAAGGGGTAGGAACAGAAGAAGCTTTCTTT
>NA|TRBV11-3|NA|TRBJ2-3
CASSPGFHTDTQYF
TGTGCCAGCAGCCCCGGGTTCCACACAGATACGCAGTATTTT
>TRBD2|TRBV6-8|NA|TRBJ2-1
CASSYYGGAQEQFF
TGTGCCAGCAGTTACTACGGGGGGGCACAGGAGCAGTTCTTC
>TRBD2|TRBV5-1|NA|TRBJ2-5
CASRSSGGRQETQYF
TGCGCCAGCAGGTCCTCGGGAGGGCGGCAAGAGACCCAGTACTTC
>NA|TRBV5-1|NA|TRBJ1-2
CASSVSRTDYGYTF
TGCGCCAGCAGCGTCTCTCGGACAGACTATGGCTACACCTTC
>TRBD1|TRBV6-8|few|TRBJ1-1
CAISEQGAMNTEAFF
TGTGCCATCAGCGAACAGGGGGCTATGAACACTGAAGCTTTCTTT
>NA|TRBV6-8|few|TRBJ1-6
CASRSLGGVSPLHF
TGTGCCAGCAGAAGCCTCGGCGGTGTTTCACCCCTCCACTTT
>NA|TRBV6-7|NA|TRBJ1-6
CASSYEGGHSF
TGTGCCAGCAGTTACGAGGGGGGTCACTCCTTT
>NA|TRBV5-1|NA|TRBJ1-5
CASRPGISNQPQHF
TGCGCCAGCAGACCGGGTATTAGCAATCAGCCCCAGCATTTT
>NA|TRBV5-1|NA|TRBJ1-1
CASSLALEGTEAFF
TGCGCCAGCAGCTTGGCCTTAGAAGGAACTGAAGCTTTCTTT
>TRBD2|TRBV6-8|once|TRBJ2-2
CASSKGTSGVGELFF
TGTGCCAGCAGCAAAGGGACTAGCGGGGTCGGGGAGCTGTTTTTT
>TRBD1|TRBV11-3|NA|TRBJ2-7
CASSFDRGPYEQYF
TGTGCCAGCAGCTTTGACAGGGGACCCTACGAGCAGTACTTC
>NA|TRBV5-1|NA|TRBJ2-7
CASSLAGPLSYEQYF
TGCGCCAGCAGCTTGGCAGGACCCCTTTCCTACGAGCAGTACTTC
>TRBD1|TRBV30|NA|TRBJ1-1
CAWGPGTAAFF
TGTGCCTGGGGACCCGGGACAGCAGCTTTCTTT
>NA|TRBV5-1|once|TRBJ2-1
CASSLGDPNNEQFF
TGCGCCAGCAGCTTGGGGGACCCCAACAATGAGCAGTTCTTC
>NA|TRBV19|NA|TRBJ1-1
CASSIAGRVNTEAFF
TGTGCCAGTAGTATAGCCGGACGGGTGAACACTGAAGCTTTCTTT
>NA|TRBV6-8|NA|TRBJ2-7
CASSLFGPDYEQYF
TGTGCCAGCAGTTTATTTGGTCCAGACTACGAGCAGTACTTC
>NA|TRBV28|NA|TRBJ1-4
CASSFRTATNEKLFF
TGTGCCAGCAGTTTTCGGACAGCAACTAATGAAAAACTGTTTTTT